Described below is a single TCR beta chain sequence and its context. The antigen is not known. The source of the sample is a study of cytomegalovirus exposure and HLA in healthy donors. Study results and caveats: Among TCR beta chains, those listed as cytomegalovirus-associated numbered about 160. The study found most TCR sequences rare, yet found some public TCRs in many donors.

Germline CDR1 is SQVTM and CDR2 is ANQGSEA. V lost 0 bases and J lost 6, with 18 bases in between. The CDR3 has 15 amino acids. The data were produced by immunoSEQ multiplex PCR, yet TCRdb's version contains in-frame clones alone and is incomplete. The table lists fewer than 200,000 clones, around nine tenths of them singletons. The chain couples TRBV29-1 to TRBJ2-7, with D tentatively TRBD1 (5 bases). The sequence was collected from a woman aged 30 to 39 in good health and CMV-seronegative. The sample comprised PBMCs. The CDR3 sequence: CSVEDPDSNGAEQYF. The CDR3 coding sequence is TGCAGCGTTGAAGACCCCGACTCTAATGGGGCCGAGCAGTACTTC.